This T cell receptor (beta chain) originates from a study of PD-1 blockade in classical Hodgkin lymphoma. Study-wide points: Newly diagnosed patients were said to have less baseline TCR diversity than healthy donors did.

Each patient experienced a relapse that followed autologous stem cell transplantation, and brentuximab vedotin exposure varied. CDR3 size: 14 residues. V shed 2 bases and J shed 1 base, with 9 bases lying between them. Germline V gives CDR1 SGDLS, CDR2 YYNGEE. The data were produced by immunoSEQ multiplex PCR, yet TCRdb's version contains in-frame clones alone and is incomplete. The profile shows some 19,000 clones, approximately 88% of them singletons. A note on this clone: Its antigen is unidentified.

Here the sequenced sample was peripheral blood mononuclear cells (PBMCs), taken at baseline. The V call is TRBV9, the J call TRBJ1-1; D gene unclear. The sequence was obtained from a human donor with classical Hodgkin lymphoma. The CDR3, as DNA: TGTGCCAGCAGCGTGAATAGACAGAACACTGAAGCTTTCTTT. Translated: CASSVNRQNTEAFF.